The T cell receptor beta chain described here comes from a study of T cell changes during pregnancy in multiple sclerosis. The CDR3 has 15 amino acids. V shed 3 bases, J shed 6 bases, and the junction held 6 bases outside the gene matches. Germline loops: CDR1 KGHSH, CDR2 LQKENI. The repertoire was sequenced with immunoSEQ multiplex PCR; TCRdb's copy has only in-frame clones and lacks some. The sample has roughly 48,000 clones, 88% seen once. The sample here was CD4+ T cells from peripheral blood mononuclear cells, taken in the second trimester of pregnancy. The chain joins TRBV18 to TRBJ1-2; TRBD1 aligns across 11 bases. The source of this sequence is a female donor with multiple sclerosis, enrolled in a pregnancy study. This CDR3 reads CASSPSWTGGDGYTF. The CDR3 DNA reads TGTGCCAGCTCACCCTCCTGGACAGGGGGCGATGGCTACACCTTC.